Reported below is one T cell receptor (beta chain). The antigen remains undetermined. This record belongs to a study of T cell responses to AZD1222 COVID-19 vaccine. The CDR3 is made up of 16 amino acids. General observations from the study: Spike was spanned by vaccine-associated CD4 TCRs, with dominance at 160-218 and 743-854.

Libraries were prepared by immunoSEQ multiplex PCR; TCRdb keeps only in-frame clonotypes and omits some of them. Among just under 150,000 clones, around 84% were seen once, and the ten largest hold approximately 5%. The J gene is TRBJ1-4, the V gene TRBV21-1. TRBV21-1 is given as a pseudogene. The sample in question was peripheral blood, obtained 28 days after the second AZD1222 dose. The TCR comes from an adult who received the AZD1222 COVID-19 vaccine. The CDR3 DNA reads as TGTGCCAGCAGCCGCGGGGGGCGAGCAACTAATGAAAAACTGTTTTTT. Protein: CASSRGGRATNEKLFF.